These 4 T cell receptor beta chains were all obtained from the same sample, sequenced in a study of T cells in Graves' hyperthyroidism and ophthalmopathy. RNA transcripts provided the source from which TCR beta CDR3 regions were amplified. Researchers ran a first-round RT-PCR on the TCR CDR3 using the HTBI primer set. Each CDR3 protein is one row after TCRdb ran MiXCR on the multiplex PCR reads. The table records approximately 360,000 distinct CDR3 sequences, 15% to 18% of them present only once. Sequencing was performed on blood. The source of these receptors is a young woman with Graves' hyperthyroidism that later progressed to Graves' ophthalmopathy.

The V and J genes are TRBV29-1 and TRBJ1-2, with TRBD1 as a possible D gene (6 bases). Trimming took 5 bases from V and 8 from J, leaving 12 bases between them. CDR3 length: 11 amino acids. Germline CDR1 SQVTM, CDR2 ANQGSEA. The CDR3 bases are TGCAGCGTTAAGTTTCAGGGGGGCTACACCTTC. Protein: CSVKFQGGYTF.

This clonotype came up many times. The V call is TRBV20-1, the J call TRBJ2-1; 9 bases are shared with TRBD2. V was pared by 0 bases and J by 6 bases, with 3 bases of the junction left unmatched. The V gene's germline CDR1 is DFQATT and CDR2 SNEGSKA (reference sequence). This CDR3 is 14 amino acids long. The CDR3 coding sequence is TGCAGTGCTAGAGATGCGGGAGGGGTCAATGAGCAGTTCTTC. Encoded protein: CSARDAGGVNEQFF.

This clonotype has just a few counts. The genes are TRBV4-2 and TRBJ2-7; 12 bases fit TRBD2. With V trimmed by 5 bases and J by 2 bases, 16 bases remained unmatched. The germline V gene has CDR1 LGHNA and CDR2 YNFKEQ. The CDR3 has 19 residues. DNA for the CDR3: TGTGCCAGCAGCGGGTTAGGGACTAGCGGGCCGGGGGATACCTACGAGCAGTACTTC. It encodes CASSGLGTSGPGDTYEQYF.

This clonotype was detected many times. This chain links TRBV30 with TRBJ2-7; maybe TRBD1 (6 bases). The CDR3 runs to 13 residues. CDR1 is GTSNPN, CDR2 SVGIG, per germline (reference sequence). V lost 3 bases and J 6 bases, leaving 15 bases between the germline ends. The CDR3 sequence: CAWSETGFGEQYF. CDR3 in DNA: TGTGCCTGGAGCGAAACAGGGTTCGGCGAGCAGTACTTC.